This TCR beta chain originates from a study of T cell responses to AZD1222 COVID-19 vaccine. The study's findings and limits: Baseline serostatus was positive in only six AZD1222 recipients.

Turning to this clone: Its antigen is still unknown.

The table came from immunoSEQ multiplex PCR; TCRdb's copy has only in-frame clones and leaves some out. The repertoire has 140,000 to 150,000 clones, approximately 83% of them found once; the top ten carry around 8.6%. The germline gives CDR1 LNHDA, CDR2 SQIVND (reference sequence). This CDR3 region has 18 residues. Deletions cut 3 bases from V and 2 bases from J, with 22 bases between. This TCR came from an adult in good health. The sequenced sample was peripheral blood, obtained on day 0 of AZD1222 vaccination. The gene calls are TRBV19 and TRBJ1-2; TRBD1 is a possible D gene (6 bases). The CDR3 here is CASSIRYGGAGKNYGYTF. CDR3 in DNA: TGTGCCAGTAGTATTCGGTACGGGGGGGCAGGAAAAAACTATGGCTACACCTTC.